This is a list of T cell receptor beta chains from one sample in a study of CD8 T cells in ankylosing spondylitis. TCRdb redid the calling of the 5' RACE reads with MiXCR, one entry per CDR3 protein. The table lists about 250,000 distinct CDR3 sequences, approximately 10% of them singletons. Sequenced sample: blood, either unsorted or a sorted T cell fraction (not recorded which). The source is a male donor with ankylosing spondylitis or in good health (not recorded which). CDR3s include the opening cysteine and the closing phenylalanine or tryptophan. Fields, in order: V gene, J gene, clone size, D gene, CDR3 DNA, CDR3 protein. D genes are given only for firm matches. Clone sizes are given selectively: once, few, many, or a class where the clone is expanded.

TRBV5-1	TRBJ2-3	many	.	TGCGCCAGCAGCGGCGGACTACCGCCAGATACGCAGTATTTT	CASSGGLPPDTQYF
TRBV6-1	TRBJ1-4	few	TRBD1	TGTGCCAGCAGCACACAGGGGGCATTCGAAAAACTGTTTTTT	CASSTQGAFEKLFF
TRBV7-2	TRBJ1-1	.	TRBD1	TGTGCCAGCAGCTTAGCAGGGGGCTGGACTGAAGCTTTCTTT	CASSLAGGWTEAFF
TRBV9	TRBJ1-2	many	.	TGTGCCAGCAGCGTAGGTGCGATTACTAACTATGGCTACACCTTC	CASSVGAITNYGYTF
TRBV5-1	TRBJ2-1	many	.	TGCGCCAGCAGCTTTGGACAGCCCTCCTACAATGAGCAGTTCTTC	CASSFGQPSYNEQFF
TRBV7-9	TRBJ2-1	many	.	TGTGTTGGGGCGTCTACCTACAATGAGCAGTTCTTC	CVGASTYNEQFF
TRBV30	TRBJ1-4	.	.	TGTGCCTGGAGTGTCCGGCAGGGCGCCTTCGGACTGTTTTTT	CAWSVRQGAFGLFF
TRBV20-1	TRBJ2-5	.	.	TGCAGTGCTAGGCGGCAAGAGACCCAGTACTTC	CSARRQETQYF
TRBV19	TRBJ1-5	many	.	TGTGCCAGTAGTATGGGACGGAATCAGCCCCAGCATTTT	CASSMGRNQPQHF
TRBV5-1	TRBJ2-2	.	TRBD1	TGCGCCAGCAGCTTGGGGGACAGGGGCAAAACCGGGGAGCTGTTTTTT	CASSLGDRGKTGELFF
TRBV5-1	TRBJ2-5	many	TRBD1	TGTGCCAGCAGCTTAGGGACAGCGCAAGAGACCCAGTACTTC	CASSLGTAQETQYF
TRBV6-5	TRBJ2-7	many	TRBD2	TGTGCCAGCAGTTACGGAGCGGGAGGCAGTGACGAGCAGTACTTC	CASSYGAGGSDEQYF
TRBV5-1	TRBJ2-3	many	TRBD2	TGCGCCAGCAGCCCTACTAGCGGGGGGGCAAATACGCAGTATTTT	CASSPTSGGANTQYF
TRBV7-9	TRBJ1-4	.	TRBD1	TGTGTCAGCAGCTTGGGGACAGATAATGAAAAACTGTTTTTT	CVSSLGTDNEKLFF
TRBV12-3/TRBV12-4	TRBJ1-1	many	TRBD1	TGTGCCAGCAGTTTAGGGGACAGGGTCGGAACTTTCTTT	CASSLGDRVGTFF
TRBV15	TRBJ1-1	many	TRBD1	TGTGCCACCAGCAGAGACCAGGACAGGGAGGATTTT	CATSRDQDREDF
TRBV11-3	TRBJ2-7	.	.	TGTGCCAGCAGCTTACGGGGCGAGCGGGCCTACGAGCAGTACTTC	CASSLRGERAYEQYF
TRBV29-1	TRBJ2-6	many	TRBD2	TGCAGCGTTGAAGATACGGGGGGTAGCTCTGGGGCCAACGTCCTGACTTTC	CSVEDTGGSSGANVLTF
TRBV5-1	TRBJ1-5	many	.	TGCGCCAGCAGCTTGGCGGCATCTGAGGGGCCCCAGCATTTT	CASSLAASEGPQHF
TRBV20-1	TRBJ1-3	.	TRBD1	TGCAGTGCTAGAGCAGGGGGTAGCAGCTCTGGAAACACCATATATTTT	CSARAGGSSSGNTIYF
TRBV7-2	TRBJ2-5	.	TRBD2	TGTGCCAGCAGCCCGTTTAGCGGGAGCCAAGAGACCCAGTACTTC	CASSPFSGSQETQYF
TRBV20-1	TRBJ1-2	many	.	TGCAGTGCTCCCCAGGGGAACTATGGCTACACCTTC	CSAPQGNYGYTF
TRBV7-9	TRBJ1-3	few	.	TGTGCCAGCAGCTTGGTCCAGGGTCTTGGCGGAAACACCATATATTTT	CASSLVQGLGGNTIYF
TRBV5-1	TRBJ2-1	.	TRBD2	TGCGCCAGCAGCCCGCAGCTAGCGGGAGAATTGGCTGAGCAGTTCTTC	CASSPQLAGELAEQFF
TRBV15	TRBJ1-1	.	TRBD1	TGTGCCACCAGCTGGGACAGGAACACTGAAGCTTTCTTT	CATSWDRNTEAFF
TRBV5-5	TRBJ2-3	few	.	TGTGCCAGCAGAATTAGTTTTGGCACAGATACGCAGTATTTT	CASRISFGTDTQYF
TRBV30	TRBJ2-5	many	TRBD2	TGTGCCTGGAGTTATGGACTAGCGGGGCCTCCTAAAGAGACCCAGTACTTC	CAWSYGLAGPPKETQYF
TRBV11-2	TRBJ2-4	many	TRBD2	TGTGCCAGCACCATCCCCTTTGCGGGGGGCCCTACGGCCAAAAACATTCAGTACTTC	CASTIPFAGGPTAKNIQYF
TRBV7-9	TRBJ2-1	many	TRBD1	TGTGCCAGCAGCCATCCCGGGACAGGGATGAATGAGCAGTTCTTC	CASSHPGTGMNEQFF
TRBV30	TRBJ1-1	many	.	TGTGCCTGGGAAGGGCCAGGGTTTGTAGCTTTCTTT	CAWEGPGFVAFF
TRBV6-1	TRBJ2-5	many	.	TGTGCCAGCAGCCCCGTAAGGGAGACCCAGTACTTC	CASSPVRETQYF
TRBV4-1	TRBJ2-2	many	.	TGCGCCAGCAGTTTTCCGGACACTTCCACCGGGGAGCTGTTTTTT	CASSFPDTSTGELFF
TRBV12-3/TRBV12-4	TRBJ2-1	many	.	TGTGCCAGCAGTTTAGAGGCTAGCTGGGGAAATGAGCAGTTCTTC	CASSLEASWGNEQFF
TRBV11-2	TRBJ1-1	few	.	TGTGCCAGCAGCTTTGGAACAGGCCCGGGTGGCACTGAAGCTTTCTTT	CASSFGTGPGGTEAFF
TRBV5-1	TRBJ2-1	many	TRBD2	TGCGCCAGCAGCTCCGGACTAGCGGGAGGTACCGACTACAATGAGCAGTTCTTC	CASSSGLAGGTDYNEQFF
TRBV6-1	TRBJ2-3	.	TRBD2	TGTGCCAGCAGTATGACTAGCGGTAGCACAGATACGCAGTATTTT	CASSMTSGSTDTQYF
TRBV5-1	TRBJ2-7	many	TRBD1	TGCGCCAGCAGCTTGGGGACAGGGGGCCGTGGGGCCTACGAGCAGTACTTC	CASSLGTGGRGAYEQYF
TRBV3-1	TRBJ2-1	.	.	TGTGCCACCTGCCAAATTCGGCTCACCTACAATGAGCAGTTCTTC	CATCQIRLTYNEQFF
TRBV2	TRBJ1-5	.	.	TGTGCCAGCTCCAACAATCAGCCCCAGCATTTT	CASSNNQPQHF
TRBV2	TRBJ1-1	.	TRBD1	TGTGCCAGCAGGACGACAGGGGTGAACACTGAAGCTTTCTTT	CASRTTGVNTEAFF
TRBV20-1	TRBJ1-2	many	.	TGCAGTGCTAGAGATGGGGGCAACAACTATGGCTACACCTTC	CSARDGGNNYGYTF
TRBV5-1	TRBJ2-7	many	.	TGCGCCAGCAGCATCGGGACTGGATGGGAGCAGTACTTC	CASSIGTGWEQYF
TRBV5-1	TRBJ2-7	many	.	TGCGCCAGCAGCTTGGAAGACAACTCCTACGAGCAGTACTTC	CASSLEDNSYEQYF
TRBV9	TRBJ2-2	many	.	TGTGCCAGCAGCGGACAAGACCCCACCGGGGAGCTGTTTTTT	CASSGQDPTGELFF
TRBV18	TRBJ2-3	.	.	TGTGCCAGCTCACCAGGGGCTGGGAATCCAGATACGCAGTATTTT	CASSPGAGNPDTQYF
TRBV13	TRBJ2-5	.	.	TGTGCCAGCAGCAATCGTCGGCAGGCGGGGGAGACCCAGTACTTC	CASSNRRQAGETQYF
TRBV10-1	TRBJ1-2	few	.	TGCGCCAGCAGCCCGGGCCCCGCCGGGGACTATGGCTACACCTTC	CASSPGPAGDYGYTF
TRBV7-9	TRBJ2-1	few	TRBD2	TGTGCCAGCAGCTTAAGACTAGCGGGGAACCACAATGAGCAGTTCTTC	CASSLRLAGNHNEQFF
TRBV12-3/TRBV12-4	TRBJ2-7	many	TRBD2	TGTGCCAGCAGTTTAGGAGCGGGATCCTACGAGCAGTACTTC	CASSLGAGSYEQYF
TRBV5-1	TRBJ1-2	many	.	TGCGCCAGCAGCTGGGGCCTTACCCCTAGCGGCTACACCTTC	CASSWGLTPSGYTF
TRBV5-5	TRBJ1-1	many	.	TGTGCCAGCAGCCTGAAAAGGGCCGAGCTGGGCACTGAAGCTTTCTTT	CASSLKRAELGTEAFF
TRBV20-1	TRBJ2-1	many	TRBD2	TGCAGTGCTAGAGTGCTAGCGGGTAATGAGCAGTTCTTC	CSARVLAGNEQFF
TRBV12-3/TRBV12-4	TRBJ2-5	many	TRBD2	TGTGCCAGCAGTTTCCTAGCGGGGGGACAAGAGACCCAGTACTTC	CASSFLAGGQETQYF
TRBV29-1	TRBJ2-7	many	.	TGCAGCGCTACGGACAGTTCCTACGAGCAGTACTTC	CSATDSSYEQYF
TRBV6-5	TRBJ1-2	few	.	TGTGCCAGCAGTTACTCGGCACAGAAGCATGGCTACACCTTC	CASSYSAQKHGYTF
TRBV14	TRBJ1-2	many	.	TGTGCCAGCAGCCAAGGACAGATAGGTCGGGGCTACACCTTC	CASSQGQIGRGYTF
TRBV3-1	TRBJ2-3	.	.	TGTGCCAGCAGCCAAGATATCCAGGGAAATACGCAGTATTTT	CASSQDIQGNTQYF
TRBV7-9	TRBJ2-5	few	TRBD2	TGTGCCAGCAGTTCACGCCGGGGGGAGGAGGAGACCCAGTACTTC	CASSSRRGEEETQYF
TRBV6-5	TRBJ1-2	.	TRBD1	TGTGCCAGCAGTTACCGGACAGGGGGCGCTTATGGCTACACCTTC	CASSYRTGGAYGYTF
TRBV3-1	TRBJ2-1	many	.	TGTGCCAGCAGCCAAGAGGGTCTGGCACGCTCCTACAATGAGCAGTTCTTC	CASSQEGLARSYNEQFF